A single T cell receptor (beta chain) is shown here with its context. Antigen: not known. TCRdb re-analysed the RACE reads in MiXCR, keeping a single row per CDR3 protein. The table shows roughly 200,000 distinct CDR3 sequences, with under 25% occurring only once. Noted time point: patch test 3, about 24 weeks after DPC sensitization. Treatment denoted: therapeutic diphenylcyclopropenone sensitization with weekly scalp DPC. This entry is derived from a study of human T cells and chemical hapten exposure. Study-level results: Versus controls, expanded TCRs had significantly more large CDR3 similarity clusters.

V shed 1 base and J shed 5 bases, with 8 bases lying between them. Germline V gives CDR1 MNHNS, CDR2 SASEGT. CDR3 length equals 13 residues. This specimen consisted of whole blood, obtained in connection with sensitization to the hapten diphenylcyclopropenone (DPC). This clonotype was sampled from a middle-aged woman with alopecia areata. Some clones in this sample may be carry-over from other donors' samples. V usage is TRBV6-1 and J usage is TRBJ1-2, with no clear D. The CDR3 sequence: CASSEGGVYGYTF. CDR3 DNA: TGTGCCAGCAGTGAAGGTGGGGTGTATGGCTACACCTTC.